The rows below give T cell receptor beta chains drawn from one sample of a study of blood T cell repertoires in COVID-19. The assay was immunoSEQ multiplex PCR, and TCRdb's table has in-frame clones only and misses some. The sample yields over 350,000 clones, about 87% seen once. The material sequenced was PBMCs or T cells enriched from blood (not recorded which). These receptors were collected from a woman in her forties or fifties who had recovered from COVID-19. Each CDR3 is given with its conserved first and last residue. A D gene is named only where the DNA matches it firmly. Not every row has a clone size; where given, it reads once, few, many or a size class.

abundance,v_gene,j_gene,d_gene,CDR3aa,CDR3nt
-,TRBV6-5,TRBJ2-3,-,CATLGLSTADTQYF,TGTGCCACCCTGGGACTTTCAACGGCAGATACGCAGTATTTT
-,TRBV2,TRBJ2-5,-,CASSQQPYQETQYF,TGTGCCAGCAGCCAACAGCCGTACCAAGAGACCCAGTACTTC
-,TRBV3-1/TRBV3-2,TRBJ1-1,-,CASSAYRSTEAFF,TGTGCCAGCAGCGCATACCGTAGCACTGAAGCTTTCTTT
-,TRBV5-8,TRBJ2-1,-,CASSLVAQRNEQFF,TGTGCCAGCAGCTTGGTGGCACAGAGAAATGAGCAGTTCTTC
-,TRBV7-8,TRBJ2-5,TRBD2,CASSLYRGLGETQYF,TGTGCCAGCAGCTTATATCGGGGACTAGGGGAGACCCAGTACTTC
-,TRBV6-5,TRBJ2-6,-,CASKFDSSGANVLTF,TGTGCCAGCAAGTTTGACAGCTCTGGGGCCAACGTCCTGACTTTC
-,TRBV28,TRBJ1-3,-,CASIPGVGNTIYF,TGTGCCAGCATTCCGGGGGTTGGAAACACCATATATTTT
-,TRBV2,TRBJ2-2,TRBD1,CASSVEGTVNTGELFF,TGTGCCAGCAGCGTAGAGGGGACAGTGAACACCGGGGAGCTGTTTTTT
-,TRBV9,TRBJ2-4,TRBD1,CASSGTGNIQYF,TGTGCCAGCAGCGGGACAGGGAACATTCAGTACTTC
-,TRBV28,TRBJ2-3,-,CASSFAGSHTDTQYF,TGTGCCAGCAGTTTCGCGGGCTCCCACACAGATACGCAGTATTTT
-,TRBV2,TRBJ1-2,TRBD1,CASRARTGGGGYTF,TGTGCCAGCAGGGCCCGGACAGGGGGCGGTGGCTACACCTTC
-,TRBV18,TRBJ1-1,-,CASSPSEVEAFF,TGTGCCAGCTCACCATCCGAGGTGGAAGCTTTCTTT
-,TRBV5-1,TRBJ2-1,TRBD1,CASYIGQGRRNEQFF,TGCGCCAGTTATATTGGACAGGGTCGAAGGAATGAGCAGTTCTTC
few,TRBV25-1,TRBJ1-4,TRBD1,CASSAAGQPNEKLFF,TGTGCCAGCAGTGCGGCGGGACAGCCTAATGAAAAACTGTTTTTT
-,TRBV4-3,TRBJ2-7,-,CASSHRAQGTYEQYF,TGCGCCAGCAGCCACCGAGCACAGGGAACCTACGAGCAGTACTTC
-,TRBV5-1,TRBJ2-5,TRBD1,CASRTGVGETQYF,TGCGCCAGCAGGACAGGGGTCGGAGAGACCCAGTACTTC
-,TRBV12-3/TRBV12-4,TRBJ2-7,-,CASSLRGGHEQYF,TGTGCCAGCAGTCTTAGGGGGGGACACGAGCAGTACTTC
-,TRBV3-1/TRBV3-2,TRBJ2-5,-,CASSHPASGETQYF,TGTGCCAGCAGCCACCCCGCCTCGGGAGAGACCCAGTACTTC
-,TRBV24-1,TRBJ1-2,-,CATSDGYGYTF,TGTGCCACCAGTGACGGCTATGGCTACACCTTC
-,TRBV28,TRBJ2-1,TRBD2,CASSFYLAGGNEQFF,TGTGCCAGCAGTTTTTACCTAGCGGGGGGTAATGAGCAGTTCTTC
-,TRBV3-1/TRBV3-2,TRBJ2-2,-,CASSLRRTGELFF,TGTGCCAGCAGCCTACGGCGGACCGGGGAGCTGTTTTTT
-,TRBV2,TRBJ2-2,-,CASSGVTVANTGELFF,TGTGCCAGCAGTGGGGTGACTGTCGCGAACACCGGGGAGCTGTTTTTT
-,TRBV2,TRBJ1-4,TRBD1,CASSVMGQSTNEKLFF,TGTGCCAGCAGCGTAATGGGACAGTCAACTAATGAAAAACTGTTTTTT
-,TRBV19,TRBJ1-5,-,CASSPKRGVGNQPQHF,TGTGCCAGTAGTCCAAAAAGGGGCGTCGGCAATCAGCCCCAGCATTTT
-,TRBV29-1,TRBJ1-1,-,CSGIQGANTEAFF,TGCAGCGGGATCCAAGGGGCGAACACTGAAGCTTTCTTT
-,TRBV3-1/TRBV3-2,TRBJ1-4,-,CASSQGGLGEKLFF,TGTGCCAGCAGCCAAGGAGGGTTGGGGGAAAAACTGTTTTTT
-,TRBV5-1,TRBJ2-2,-,CASSPLGGAAGELFF,TGCGCCAGCAGCCCGCTTGGTGGGGCGGCCGGGGAGCTGTTTTTT
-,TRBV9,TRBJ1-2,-,CASTPDPSRRGYGYTF,TGTGCCAGCACCCCTGACCCCTCCCGGAGGGGCTATGGCTACACCTTC